This T cell receptor beta chain appears in the sequencing data of a study of T-cell reconstitution after alpha-beta-depleted transplantation in children. Findings and caveats of the study: The main origin of T-cell counts and diversity one year after transplant was newly produced T cells.

Unique molecular identifiers were incorporated into the prepared TCRbeta library. Each CDR3 protein is one row after TCRdb ran MiXCR on the PCR reads. The sample includes some 100,000 distinct CDR3 sequences, about 22% of them seen just once. The table lists this clonotype with a few counts. The antigen is unknown. V lost 0 bases to trimming and J lost 4 bases, with 10 bases between them. In germline, CDR1 is MGHRA, CDR2 YSYEKL. This CDR3 comprises 15 residues. The rearrangement uses TRBV4-1 and TRBJ1-3, with D uncertain. This clonotype was obtained from a boy younger than 10 with acute lymphoblastic leukemia, due to receive a stem cell transplant. The specimen was PBMCs, collected before TCRalphabeta/CD19-depleted stem cell transplant. CDR3 loop: CASSQDGLSGNTIYF. As DNA, the CDR3 is TGCGCCAGCAGCCAAGATGGGCTCTCCGGAAACACCATATATTTT.